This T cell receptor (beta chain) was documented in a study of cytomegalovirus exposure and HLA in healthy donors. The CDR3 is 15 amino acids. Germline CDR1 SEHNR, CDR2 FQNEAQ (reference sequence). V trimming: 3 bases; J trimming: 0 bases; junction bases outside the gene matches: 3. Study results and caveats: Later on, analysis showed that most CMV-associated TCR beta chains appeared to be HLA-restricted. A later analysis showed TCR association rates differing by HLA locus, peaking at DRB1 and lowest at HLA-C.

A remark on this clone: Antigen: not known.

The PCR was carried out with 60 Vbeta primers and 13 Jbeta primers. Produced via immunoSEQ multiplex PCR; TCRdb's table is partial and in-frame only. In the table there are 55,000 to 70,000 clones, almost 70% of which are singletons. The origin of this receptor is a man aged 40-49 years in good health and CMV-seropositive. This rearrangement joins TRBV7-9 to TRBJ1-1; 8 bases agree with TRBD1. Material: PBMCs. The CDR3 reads CASSFQQGVNTEAFF. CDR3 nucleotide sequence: TGTGCCAGCAGCTTTCAACAGGGGGTGAACACTGAAGCTTTCTTT.